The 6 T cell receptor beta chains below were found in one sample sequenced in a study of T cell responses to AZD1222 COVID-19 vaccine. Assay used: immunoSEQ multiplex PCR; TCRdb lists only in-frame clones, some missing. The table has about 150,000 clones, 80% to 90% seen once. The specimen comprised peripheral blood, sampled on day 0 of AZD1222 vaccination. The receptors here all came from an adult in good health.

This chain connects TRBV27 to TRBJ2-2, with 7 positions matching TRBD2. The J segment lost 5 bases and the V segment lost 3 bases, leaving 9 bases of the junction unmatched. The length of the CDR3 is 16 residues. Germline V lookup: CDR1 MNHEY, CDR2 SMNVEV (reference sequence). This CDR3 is CASSFMGGEGTGELFF. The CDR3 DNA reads TGTGCCAGCAGTTTTATGGGTGGGGAGGGAACCGGGGAGCTGTTTTTT.

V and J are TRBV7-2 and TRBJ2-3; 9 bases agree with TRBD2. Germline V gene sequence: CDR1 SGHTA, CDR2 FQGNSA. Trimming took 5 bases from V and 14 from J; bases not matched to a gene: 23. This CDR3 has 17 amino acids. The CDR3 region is CASSPTAGGGVRRSPYF. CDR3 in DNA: TGTGCCAGCAGCCCCACAGCGGGGGGTGGAGTTAGGAGAAGCCCGTATTTT.

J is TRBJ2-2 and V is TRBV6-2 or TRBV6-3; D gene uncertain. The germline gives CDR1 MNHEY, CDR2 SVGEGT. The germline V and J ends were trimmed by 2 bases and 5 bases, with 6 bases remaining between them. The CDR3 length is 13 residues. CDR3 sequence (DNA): TGTGCCAGCAGTTACCTAGTGACCGGGGAGCTGTTTTTT. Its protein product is CASSYLVTGELFF.

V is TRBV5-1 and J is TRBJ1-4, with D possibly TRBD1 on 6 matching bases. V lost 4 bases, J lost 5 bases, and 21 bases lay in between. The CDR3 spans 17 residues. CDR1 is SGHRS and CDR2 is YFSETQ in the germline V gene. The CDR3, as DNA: TGCGCCAGCAGCAAAACAGGGCGTGAACTCGCCAATGAAAAACTGTTTTTT. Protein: CASSKTGRELANEKLFF. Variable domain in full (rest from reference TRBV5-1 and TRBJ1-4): KAGVTQTPRYLIKTRGQQVTLSCSPISGHRSVSWYQQTPGQGLQFLFEYFSETQRNKGNFPGRFSGRQFSNSRSEMNVSTLELGDSALYLCASSKTGRELANEKLFFGSGTQLSVL.

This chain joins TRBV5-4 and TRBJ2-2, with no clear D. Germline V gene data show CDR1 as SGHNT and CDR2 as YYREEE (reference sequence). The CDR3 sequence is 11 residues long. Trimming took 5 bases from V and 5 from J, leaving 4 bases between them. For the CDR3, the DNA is TGTGCCAGCAGTACGACCGGGGAGCTGTTTTTT. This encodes CASSTTGELFF.

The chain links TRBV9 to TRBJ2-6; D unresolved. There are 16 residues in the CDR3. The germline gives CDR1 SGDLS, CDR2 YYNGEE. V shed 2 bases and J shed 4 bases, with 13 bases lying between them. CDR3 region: CASSVDRHGGANVLTF. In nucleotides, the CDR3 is TGTGCCAGCAGCGTTGACCGCCACGGGGGGGCCAACGTCCTGACTTTC.